These T cell receptor beta chains were read from a single sample in a study of shared clonotypes between healthy human individuals. TCRdb keeps only in-frame clones here, not all; method: immunoSEQ multiplex PCR. The sample shows 400,000 to 600,000 clones, about 75% of them seen only once. Sequencing was carried out using PBMCs. The receptors originated from a woman in her 40s in good health. Some clones in this sample may be carry-over from other donors' samples. CDR3s include the opening cysteine and the closing phenylalanine or tryptophan. The D gene is left open where the match is weak. Clone sizes are given selectively: once, few, many, or a class where the clone is expanded.

D: NA
size: NA
J: TRBJ2-1
V: TRBV11-3
DNA: TGTGCCAGCAGCTTAGATCGAAACAATGAGCAGTTCTTC
CDR3: CASSLDRNNEQFF

D: TRBD1
size: NA
J: TRBJ1-4
V: TRBV5-1
DNA: TGCGCCAGCAGCTGGGCCGGGACAGACGGTGAAAAACTGTTTTTT
CDR3: CASSWAGTDGEKLFF

D: NA
size: NA
J: TRBJ1-4
V: TRBV10-3
DNA: TGTGCCATCAGTGAGGGCGGGGCTGGTGAAAAACTGTTTTTT
CDR3: CAISEGGAGEKLFF

D: TRBD2
size: NA
J: TRBJ2-2
V: TRBV19
DNA: TGTGCCAGTGAGGGAGGGGTCGGCACCGGGGAGCTGTTTTTT
CDR3: CASEGGVGTGELFF

D: NA
size: NA
J: TRBJ2-5
V: TRBV7-9
DNA: TGTGCCAGCAGCTCCCAAGGAAGTGGAGAGACCCAGTACTTC
CDR3: CASSSQGSGETQYF

D: TRBD1
size: NA
J: TRBJ2-1
V: TRBV5-1
DNA: TGCGCCAGTGATCGGGGACAGACCTCCTACAATGAGCAGTTCTTC
CDR3: CASDRGQTSYNEQFF

D: TRBD1
size: many
J: TRBJ2-7
V: TRBV7-2
DNA: TGTGCCAGCAGCCCAACAGCCGGGACAGGGCGCGAGCAGTACTTC
CDR3: CASSPTAGTGREQYF

D: NA
size: NA
J: TRBJ2-1
V: TRBV5-1
DNA: TGCGCCAGCAGGGCCCATGGAAACAATGAGCAGTTCTTC
CDR3: CASRAHGNNEQFF

D: NA
size: NA
J: TRBJ2-1
V: TRBV30
DNA: TGTGCCTGGAGTGGAAAGCGGCGCAATGAGCAGTTCTTC
CDR3: CAWSGKRRNEQFF

D: TRBD1
size: NA
J: TRBJ2-1
V: TRBV5-6
DNA: TGTGCCAGCAGCTTGGGGACAGGGAACTCCTACAATGAGCAGTTCTTC
CDR3: CASSLGTGNSYNEQFF

D: NA
size: few
J: TRBJ1-1
V: TRBV10-3
DNA: TGTGCCATCAGTAGGGGGGGGCTTGGCACTGAAGCTTTCTTT
CDR3: CAISRGGLGTEAFF

D: TRBD1
size: few
J: TRBJ1-5
V: TRBV19
DNA: TGTGCCAGTAGGACAGGGAGTCAGCCCCAGCATTTT
CDR3: CASRTGSQPQHF

D: NA
size: NA
J: TRBJ2-7
V: TRBV28
DNA: TGTGCCAGCAGTTTAAGGGGGTACGAGCAGTACTTC
CDR3: CASSLRGYEQYF